This T cell receptor beta chain was sequenced in a study of blood T cell repertoires in COVID-19. The CDR3 spans 15 residues. Germline V gene lookup returns CDR1 SGDLS and CDR2 YYNGEE. The V end lost 4 bases, the J end lost 1 base, and 14 bases lay between the germline ends. Produced via immunoSEQ multiplex PCR; TCRdb's table is partial and in-frame only. The table lists about 190,000 clones, around nine tenths of them singletons. The receptor's source is a woman aged 65 to 85 with COVID-19, enrolled during active disease. Sequences were obtained from peripheral blood. V and J are TRBV9 and TRBJ2-5, with D possibly matching TRBD1 (5 bases). In DNA, the CDR3 is TGTGCCAGCAGCTCAGGGTTACAGCCCCAAGAGACCCAGTACTTC. It encodes CASSSGLQPQETQYF. The full variable domain, its missing parts supplied by reference TRBV9 and TRBJ2-5, is DSGVTQTPKHLITATGQRVTLRCSPRSGDLSVYWYQQSLDQGLQFLIQYYNGEERAKGNILERFSAQQFPDLHSELNLSSLELGDSALYFCASSSGLQPQETQYFGPGTRLLVL.